These T cell receptor beta chains were read from a single sample in a study of blood T cell repertoires in COVID-19. The table came from immunoSEQ multiplex PCR; TCRdb's copy has only in-frame clones and leaves some out. This sample has 80,000 to 100,000 clones, with about nine tenths found just once. The sequencing input was peripheral blood. Receptor source: a human donor with active COVID-19. The donor label of this sample is uncertain. The CDR3 runs from the conserved cysteine through the conserved F or W. Each record gives: CDR3 protein, J gene, V gene, clone size. Clone size, where shown, is once, few, many, or a class for clones that have expanded.

CASSPTGGAYEQYF,TRBJ2-7,TRBV7-3,few
CASSLGLADGKKYF,TRBJ2-7,TRBV4-2,-
CVRSLKGWQPQHF,TRBJ1-5,TRBV7-5,-
CATSRAVSNEKLFF,TRBJ1-4,TRBV15,-
CASSEVLGQETQYF,TRBJ2-5,TRBV2,-
CASSSTGQGIGQPQHF,TRBJ1-5,TRBV7-2,-
CASSPTGRNSPLHF,TRBJ1-6,TRBV3-1/TRBV3-2,-
CASRPDSSGNTIYF,TRBJ1-3,TRBV7-6,-
CASSGSSPLTDTQYF,TRBJ2-3,TRBV5-6,-
CASSVVRSGGYNEQFF,TRBJ2-1,TRBV9,-
CASSTSGTSVETQYF,TRBJ2-5,TRBV5-1,-
CASKPQAITTNEKLFF,TRBJ1-4,TRBV28,once
CASAHLQGSTDTQYF,TRBJ2-3,TRBV12-5,-
CASSSMQGAWNSPLHF,TRBJ1-6,TRBV6-5,-
CSIPQGLSTDTQYF,TRBJ2-3,TRBV29-1,-
CASSSSGGWDYGYTF,TRBJ1-2,TRBV28,-
CASSLSTGPQTGYTF,TRBJ1-2,TRBV11-2,-
CASSESLRWGRQETQYF,TRBJ2-5,TRBV9,-
CASSLTPRELFF,TRBJ2-2,TRBV7-2,once
CASSQDSFSYNEQFF,TRBJ2-1,TRBV2,once
CASSFPGVAKNIQYF,TRBJ2-4,TRBV5-1,-
CASSLSSSYNSPLHF,TRBJ1-6,TRBV5-1,-
CASSDTLSSYGYTF,TRBJ1-2,TRBV2,-
CASSVNRDRGEQYF,TRBJ2-7,TRBV7-3,-
CASSSQGSNTEAFF,TRBJ1-1,TRBV5-1,-
CASRRKPSETQYF,TRBJ2-5,TRBV7-3,-
CASSSDRGPHYGYTF,TRBJ1-2,TRBV7-9,-
CASTPSGTSSHEQYF,TRBJ2-7,TRBV6-5,once
CASSSLPAQDTDTQYF,TRBJ2-3,TRBV5-1,-